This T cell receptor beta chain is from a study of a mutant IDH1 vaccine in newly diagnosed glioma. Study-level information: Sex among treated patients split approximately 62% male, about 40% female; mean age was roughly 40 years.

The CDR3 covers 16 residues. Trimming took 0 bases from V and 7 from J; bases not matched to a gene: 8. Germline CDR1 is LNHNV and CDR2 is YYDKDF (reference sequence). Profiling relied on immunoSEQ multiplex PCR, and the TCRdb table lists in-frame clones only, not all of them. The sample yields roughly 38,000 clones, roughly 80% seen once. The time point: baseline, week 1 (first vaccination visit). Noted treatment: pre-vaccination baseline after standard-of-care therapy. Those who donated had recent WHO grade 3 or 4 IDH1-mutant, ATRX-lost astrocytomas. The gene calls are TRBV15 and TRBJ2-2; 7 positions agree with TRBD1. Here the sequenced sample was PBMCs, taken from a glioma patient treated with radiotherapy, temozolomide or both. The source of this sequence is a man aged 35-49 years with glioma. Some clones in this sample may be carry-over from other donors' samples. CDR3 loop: CATSRDLGGAGGELFF. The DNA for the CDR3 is TGTGCCACCAGCAGAGATTTAGGGGGCGCGGGCGGGGAGCTGTTTTTT.